This T cell receptor beta chain was identified in a study of cytomegalovirus exposure and HLA in healthy donors. General study findings and limits: When presence/absence was analysed, sequencing depth was taken to be roughly uniform across donors. The study recorded 150 to 200 TCR beta chains that were cytomegalovirus-associated.

PCR involved 60 Vbeta and 13 Jbeta primers. Sequencing used immunoSEQ multiplex PCR; TCRdb keeps in-frame clones, though not all of them. This table holds under 150,000 clones, approximately 82% found once. Details on this clone: Its specificity is not known. The junction and the germline gene differ at one end; a read error may be behind it.

The sequencing input was PBMCs. The TCR sequence derives from a boy between 2 and 10 years old in good health and CMV-seronegative.

The DNA for the CDR3 is TGTGCCAGCAGTTACTCAACCACTGAAATCTTT. It specifies CASSYSTTEIF. This rearrangement joins TRBV6-5 to TRBJ1-1; D is undetermined. The germline V gene has CDR1 MNHEY and CDR2 SVGAGI. This CDR3 is built from 11 residues.